The present T cell receptor (beta chain) was sequenced within a study of blood T cell repertoires in COVID-19 (TCRdb year 2020). About the investigation overall: Samples covering the acute and convalescent phases of COVID-19 were provided by collaborators in the United States, Italy and Spain. The material from the prospective study consisted of cDNA or gDNA derived from T cells, B-cell-depleted T cells, or PBMCs. Nearly every sample came with metadata listing a de-identified subject ID, COVID-19 status, age in years and sex. Where HLA class I and class II types were available, the types were taken from metadata supplied by the sample provider, not from assay-based typing. The repertoires were released in a freely available public database meant as a resource for research on the immune response to SARS-CoV-2. Samples came from the ongoing ImmuneRACE study (first 160 participants) plus 1,254 subjects from 6 global collaborators. The dataset comprised deeply sampled blood TCRbeta repertoires from subjects exposed to, actively infected with, or recovered from COVID-19.

Concerning this clone itself: There is no known antigen for this receptor. The record has no base qualities; no much larger clone is one base away.

TCRbeta CDR3 regions were amplified from genomic DNA using the immunoSEQ Assay, a bias-controlled multiplex PCR. As for the original processing: Nucleated cell counts per sample were estimated from amplification of reference gene primers within the assay. To quantify the absolute abundance of each unique TCRbeta CDR3 rearrangement, sequence reads were collapsed and filtered. For each sample, productive Simpson clonality was calculated as the square root of Simpson's diversity index across productive rearrangements. The table comes from immuneACCESS by way of TCRdb, which keeps in-frame sequences with V and J called. Part of the clones is missing from these tables; in studies checked, under half for an unresolved V gene and the rest for unknown reasons. That table gives V, J and clone size, and the DNA gave D and trimming. This sample has approximately 140,000 clones in its table, and around 88% of those were observed once. Around 20% of the sample is taken by the ten largest.

Each collaborating institution followed its own protocols to collect whole blood in K2EDTA tubes. For TCRbeta analysis, collaborators shipped samples in one of three forms: frozen whole blood, isolated PBMCs, or DNA extracted from either of those sample types. Results the study describes overall, beyond this receptor: Clinical and demographic metadata were provided uncurated, with the amount varying by source and participant.

Based on the germline V gene (reference sequence), the CDR1 and CDR2 sequences are SEHNR and FQNEAQ. V is reduced by 5 bases and J by 11 bases, leaving a spacing of 28 bases between them. Counted from cysteine to phenylalanine, this CDR3 has 17 amino acids. The CDR3 DNA has 51 bases and is translated from base 1. This TCR came from a man aged 45-65 years with active or convalescent COVID-19. The specimen sequenced was peripheral blood. The sequence is built from TRBV7-9 and TRBJ2-4; a tentative D match to TRBD2 spans 6 bases. CDR3 sequence: CASSAGTTQTGRSVQYF. At the DNA level, the sequence is TGTGCCAGCAGCGCCGGGACCACGCAAACTGGGAGGAGCGTTCAGTACTTC.